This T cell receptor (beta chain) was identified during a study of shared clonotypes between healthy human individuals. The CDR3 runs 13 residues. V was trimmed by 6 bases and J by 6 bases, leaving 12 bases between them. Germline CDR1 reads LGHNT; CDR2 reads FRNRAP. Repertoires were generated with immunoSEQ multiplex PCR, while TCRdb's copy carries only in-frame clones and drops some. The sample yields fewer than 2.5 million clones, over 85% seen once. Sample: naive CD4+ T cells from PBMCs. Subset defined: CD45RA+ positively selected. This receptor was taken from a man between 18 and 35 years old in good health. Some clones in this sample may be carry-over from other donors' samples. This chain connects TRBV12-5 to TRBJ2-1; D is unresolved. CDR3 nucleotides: TGTGCTAGTGGCCCCCTTGGTATCAATGAGCAGTTCTTC. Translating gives CASGPLGINEQFF.